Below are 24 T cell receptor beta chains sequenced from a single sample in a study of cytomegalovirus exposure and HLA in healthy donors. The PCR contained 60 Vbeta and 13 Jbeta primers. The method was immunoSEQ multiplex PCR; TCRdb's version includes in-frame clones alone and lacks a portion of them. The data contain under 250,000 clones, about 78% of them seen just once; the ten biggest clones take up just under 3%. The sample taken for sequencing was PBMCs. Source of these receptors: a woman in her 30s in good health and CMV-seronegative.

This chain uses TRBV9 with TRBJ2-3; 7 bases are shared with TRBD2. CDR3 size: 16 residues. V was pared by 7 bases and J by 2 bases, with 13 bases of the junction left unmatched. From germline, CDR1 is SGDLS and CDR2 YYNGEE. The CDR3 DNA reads TGTGCCAGCGGTGGTCGGGTCGGGGGGACCACAGATACGCAGTATTTT. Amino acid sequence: CASGGRVGGTTDTQYF. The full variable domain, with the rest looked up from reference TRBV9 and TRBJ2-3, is DSGVTQTPKHLITATGQRVTLRCSPRSGDLSVYWYQQSLDQGLQFLIQYYNGEERAKGNILERFSAQQFPDLHSELNLSSLELGDSALYFCASGGRVGGTTDTQYFGPGTRLTVL.

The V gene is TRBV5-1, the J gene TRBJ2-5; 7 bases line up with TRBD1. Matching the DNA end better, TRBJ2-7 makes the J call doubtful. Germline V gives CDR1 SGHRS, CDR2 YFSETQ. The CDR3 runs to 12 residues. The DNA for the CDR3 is TGCGCCAGCAGCTCGACAGGGCACGAGCAGTACTTC. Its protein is CASSSTGHEQYF.

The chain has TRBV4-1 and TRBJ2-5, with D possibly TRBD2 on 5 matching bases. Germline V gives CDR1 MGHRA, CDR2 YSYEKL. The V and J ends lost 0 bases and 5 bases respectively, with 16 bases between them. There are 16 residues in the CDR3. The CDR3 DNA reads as TGCGCCAGCAGCCAAGACGATCGGGAACCCGTGGAGACCCAGTACTTC. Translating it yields CASSQDDREPVETQYF.

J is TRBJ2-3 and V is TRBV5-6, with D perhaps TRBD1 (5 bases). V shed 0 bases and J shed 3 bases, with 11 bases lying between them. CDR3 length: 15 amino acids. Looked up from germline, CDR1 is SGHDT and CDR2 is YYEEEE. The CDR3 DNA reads TGTGCCAGCAGCTTGGCCAGGGCTTCAACAGATACGCAGTATTTT. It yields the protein CASSLARASTDTQYF. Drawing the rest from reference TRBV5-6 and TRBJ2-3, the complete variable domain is DAGVTQSPTHLIKTRGQQVTLRCSPKSGHDTVSWYQQALGQGPQFIFQYYEEEERQRGNFPDRFSGHQFPNYSSELNVNALLLGDSALYLCASSLARASTDTQYFGPGTRLTVL.

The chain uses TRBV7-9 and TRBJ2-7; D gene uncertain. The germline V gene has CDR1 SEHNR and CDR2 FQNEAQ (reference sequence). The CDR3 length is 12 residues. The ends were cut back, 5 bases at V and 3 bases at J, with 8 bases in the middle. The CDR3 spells CASSARIYEQYF. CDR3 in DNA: TGTGCCAGCAGCGCTAGGATCTACGAGCAGTACTTC.

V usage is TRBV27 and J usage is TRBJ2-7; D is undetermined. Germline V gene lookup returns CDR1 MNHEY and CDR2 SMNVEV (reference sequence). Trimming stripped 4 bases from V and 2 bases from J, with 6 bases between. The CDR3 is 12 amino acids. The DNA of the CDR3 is TGTGCCAGCAGTTCGAGCCCCTACGAGCAGTACTTC. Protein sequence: CASSSSPYEQYF.

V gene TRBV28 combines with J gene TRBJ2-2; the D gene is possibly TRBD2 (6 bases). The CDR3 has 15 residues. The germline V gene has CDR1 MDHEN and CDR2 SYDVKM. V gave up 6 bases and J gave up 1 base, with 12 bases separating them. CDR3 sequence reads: CASRRGTGNTGELFF. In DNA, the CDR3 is TGTGCCAGCAGACGGGGGACGGGGAACACCGGGGAGCTGTTTTTT.

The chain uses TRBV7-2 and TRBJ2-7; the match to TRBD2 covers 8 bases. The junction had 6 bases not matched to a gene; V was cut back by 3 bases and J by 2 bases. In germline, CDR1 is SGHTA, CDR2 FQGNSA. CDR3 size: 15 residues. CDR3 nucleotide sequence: TGTGCCAGCAGCTTGTGGGCGGGAGGAACCTACGAGCAGTACTTC. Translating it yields CASSLWAGGTYEQYF.

CDR3 in DNA: TGCAGCGTTGACAGGGCCCTTAACACTGAAGCTTTCTTT. Translating it yields CSVDRALNTEAFF. The chain links TRBV29-1 to TRBJ1-1; the D gene is possibly TRBD1 (5 bases). The germline CDR1 and CDR2 sequences are SQVTM and ANQGSEA. Trimming cost V 3 bases and J 2 bases, with 10 bases left between them. The CDR3 covers 13 residues. Looking up the rest from reference TRBV29-1 and TRBJ1-1 gives the full variable domain: SAVISQKPSRDICQRGTSLTIQCQVDSQVTMMFWYRQQPGQSLTLIATANQGSEATYESGFVIDKFPISRPNLTFSTLTVSNMSPEDSSIYLCSVDRALNTEAFFGQGTRLTVV.

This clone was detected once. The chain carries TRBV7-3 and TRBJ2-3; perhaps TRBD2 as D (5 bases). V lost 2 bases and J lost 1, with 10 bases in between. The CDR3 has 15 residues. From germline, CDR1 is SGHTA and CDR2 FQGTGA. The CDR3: CASSLSAGGTDTQYF. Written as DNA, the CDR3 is TGTGCCAGCAGCTTATCGGCGGGTGGCACAGATACGCAGTATTTT. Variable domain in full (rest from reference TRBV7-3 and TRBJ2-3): GAGVSQTPSNKVTEKGKYVELRCDPISGHTALYWYRQSLGQGPEFLIYFQGTGAADDSGLPNDRFFAVRPEGSVSTLKIQRTERGDSAVYLCASSLSAGGTDTQYFGPGTRLTVL.

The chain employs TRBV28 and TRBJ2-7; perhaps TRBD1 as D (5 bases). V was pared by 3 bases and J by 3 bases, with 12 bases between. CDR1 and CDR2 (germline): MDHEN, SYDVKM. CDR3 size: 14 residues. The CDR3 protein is CASSFSQGYYEQYF. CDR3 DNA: TGTGCCAGCAGTTTCTCCCAGGGTTACTACGAGCAGTACTTC.

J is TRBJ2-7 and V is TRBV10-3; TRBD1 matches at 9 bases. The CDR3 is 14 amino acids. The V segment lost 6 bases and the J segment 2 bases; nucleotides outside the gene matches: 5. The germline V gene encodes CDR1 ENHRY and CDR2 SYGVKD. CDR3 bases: TGTGCCATCAGCACCGGGACAGGGACCTACGAGCAGTACTTC. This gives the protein CAISTGTGTYEQYF.

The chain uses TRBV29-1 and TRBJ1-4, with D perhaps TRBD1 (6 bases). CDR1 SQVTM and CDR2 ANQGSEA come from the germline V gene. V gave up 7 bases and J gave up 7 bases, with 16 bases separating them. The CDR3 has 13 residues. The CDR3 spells CSAERGAGEKLFF. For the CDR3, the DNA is TGCAGCGCCGAACGGGGGGCAGGTGAAAAACTGTTTTTT.

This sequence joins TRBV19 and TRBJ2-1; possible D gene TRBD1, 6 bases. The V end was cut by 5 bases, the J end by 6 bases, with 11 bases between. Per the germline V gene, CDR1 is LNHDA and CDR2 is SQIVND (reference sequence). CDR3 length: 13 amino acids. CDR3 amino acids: CASSPWTANEQFF. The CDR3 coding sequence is TGTGCCAGTAGTCCGTGGACAGCCAATGAGCAGTTCTTC.

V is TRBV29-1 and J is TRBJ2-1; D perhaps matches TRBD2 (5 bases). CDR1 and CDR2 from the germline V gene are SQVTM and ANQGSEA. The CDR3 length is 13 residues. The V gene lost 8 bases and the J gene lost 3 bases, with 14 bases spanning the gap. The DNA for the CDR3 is TGCAGCTACCGCGGGCAGCTCTACAATGAGCAGTTCTTC. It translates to CSYRGQLYNEQFF.

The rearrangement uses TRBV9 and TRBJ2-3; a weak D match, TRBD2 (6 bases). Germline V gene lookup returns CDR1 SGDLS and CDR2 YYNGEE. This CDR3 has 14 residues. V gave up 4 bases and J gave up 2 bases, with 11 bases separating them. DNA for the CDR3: TGTGCCAGCAGCCCCGGGACTTACACAGATACGCAGTATTTT. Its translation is CASSPGTYTDTQYF.

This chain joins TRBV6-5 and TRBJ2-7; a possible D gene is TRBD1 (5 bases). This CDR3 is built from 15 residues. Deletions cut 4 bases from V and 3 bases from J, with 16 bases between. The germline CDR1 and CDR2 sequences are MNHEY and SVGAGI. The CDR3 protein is CASSSHGHAYYEQYF. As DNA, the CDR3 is TGTGCCAGCAGTTCCCATGGACACGCATACTACGAGCAGTACTTC.

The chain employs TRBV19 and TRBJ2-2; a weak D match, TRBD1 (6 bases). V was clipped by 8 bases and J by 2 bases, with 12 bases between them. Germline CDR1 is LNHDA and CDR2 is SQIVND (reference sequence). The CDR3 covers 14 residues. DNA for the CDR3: TGTGCCAGTGGACAGAGGTTTAACACCGGGGAGCTGTTTTTT. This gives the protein CASGQRFNTGELFF.

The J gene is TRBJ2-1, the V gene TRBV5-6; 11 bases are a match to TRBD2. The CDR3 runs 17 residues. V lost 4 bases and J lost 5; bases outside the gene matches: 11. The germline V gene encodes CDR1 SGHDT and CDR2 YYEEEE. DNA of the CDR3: TGTGCCAGCAGCCCCGGGTTGGGACTAGCGGCGAACAATGAGCAGTTCTTC. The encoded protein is CASSPGLGLAANNEQFF.

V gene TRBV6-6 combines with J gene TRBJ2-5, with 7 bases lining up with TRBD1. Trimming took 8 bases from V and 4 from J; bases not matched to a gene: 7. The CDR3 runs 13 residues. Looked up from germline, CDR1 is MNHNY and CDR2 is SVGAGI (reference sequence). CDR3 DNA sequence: TGTGCCAGCGAAAGGGGGCTAGGAGAGACCCAGTACTTC. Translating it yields CASERGLGETQYF.

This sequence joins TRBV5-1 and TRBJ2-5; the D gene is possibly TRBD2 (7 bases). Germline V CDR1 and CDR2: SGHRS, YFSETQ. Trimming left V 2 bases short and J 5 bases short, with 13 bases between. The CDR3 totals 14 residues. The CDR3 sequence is CASSFGGPGETQYF. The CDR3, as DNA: TGCGCCAGCAGCTTCGGGGGGCCAGGGGAGACCCAGTACTTC.

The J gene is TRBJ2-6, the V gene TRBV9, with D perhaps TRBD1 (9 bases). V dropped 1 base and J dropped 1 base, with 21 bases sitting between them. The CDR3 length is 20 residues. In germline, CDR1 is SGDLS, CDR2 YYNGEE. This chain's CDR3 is CASSVPGGGQGISGANVLTF. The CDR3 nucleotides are TGTGCCAGCAGCGTACCCGGGGGGGGACAGGGTATATCTGGGGCCAACGTCCTGACTTTC.

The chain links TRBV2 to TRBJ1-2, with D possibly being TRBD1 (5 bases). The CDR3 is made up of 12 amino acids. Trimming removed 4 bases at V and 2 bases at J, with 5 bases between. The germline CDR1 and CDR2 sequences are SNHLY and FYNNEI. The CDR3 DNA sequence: TGTGCCAGCAGTGGACAGAACTATGGCTACACCTTC. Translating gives CASSGQNYGYTF.

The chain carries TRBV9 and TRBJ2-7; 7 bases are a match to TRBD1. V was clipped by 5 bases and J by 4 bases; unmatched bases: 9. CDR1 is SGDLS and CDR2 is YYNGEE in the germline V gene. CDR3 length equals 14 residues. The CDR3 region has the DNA TGTGCCAGCAGTGCAGGACAGGTGGGGTACGAGCAGTACTTC. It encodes CASSAGQVGYEQYF. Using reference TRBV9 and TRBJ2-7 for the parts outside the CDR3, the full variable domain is DSGVTQTPKHLITATGQRVTLRCSPRSGDLSVYWYQQSLDQGLQFLIQYYNGEERAKGNILERFSAQQFPDLHSELNLSSLELGDSALYFCASSAGQVGYEQYFGPGTRLTVT.